The 23 T cell receptor beta chains below were found in one sample sequenced in a study of blood T cell repertoires in COVID-19. Sequenced by immunoSEQ multiplex PCR; TCRdb stores in-frame clones only, minus some. Of 150,000 to 200,000 clones in the sample, about 88% were seen once. The sample taken for sequencing was peripheral blood. All receptors derive from a man in his forties with active or convalescent COVID-19.

V and J are TRBV9 and TRBJ1-2; 7 positions agree with TRBD1. CDR3 length equals 15 residues. V dropped 0 bases and J dropped 4; count of bases not matched to a gene: 6. The germline gives CDR1 SGDLS, CDR2 YYNGEE. The CDR3 DNA follows: TGTGCCAGCAGCGTAGTGGCAGGGGGTGGCTATGGCTACACCTTC. Encoded protein: CASSVVAGGGYGYTF.

J is TRBJ1-5 and V is TRBV18; tentatively, D is TRBD1 (6 bases). Between the trimmed V and J ends, which lost 6 bases and 9 bases, there was a span of 18 bases. Germline V gene data show CDR1 as KGHSH and CDR2 as LQKENI. This CDR3 contains 14 residues. CDR3 loop: CASSFDRLRGPQHF. For the CDR3, the DNA is TGTGCCAGCTCTTTTGACAGGCTCCGCGGGCCCCAGCATTTT.

The chain joins TRBV6-5 to TRBJ1-5; a weak D match, TRBD1 (5 bases). This CDR3 is 14 amino acids long. Germline V gene lookup returns CDR1 MNHEY and CDR2 SVGAGI. The ends were cut back, 2 bases at V and 6 bases at J, with 11 bases in the middle. The CDR3 nucleotides read TGTGCCAGCAGTTACCTTGCTAGGGGTCAGCCCCAGCATTTT. Amino acids: CASSYLARGQPQHF.

The chain is built from TRBV11-2 and TRBJ2-7, with no clear D. Germline-derived CDR1 and CDR2 are SGHAT and FQNNGV. V lost 5 bases and J lost 4, with 12 bases in between. The CDR3 has 13 residues. CDR3 protein: CASSRTRLYEQYF. The CDR3 nucleotides read TGTGCCAGCAGCCGCACGCGGTTGTACGAGCAGTACTTC. Full variable domain (outside the CDR3, taken from reference TRBV11-2 and TRBJ2-7): EAGVAQSPRYKIIEKRQSVAFWCNPISGHATLYWYQQILGQGPKLLIQFQNNGVVDDSQLPKDRFSAERLKGVDSTLKIQPAKLEDSAVYLCASSRTRLYEQYFGPGTRLTVT.

The chain combines TRBV5-1 with TRBJ2-1; 8 nucleotides match TRBD1. V was pared by 4 bases and J by 7 bases, with 10 bases of the junction left unmatched. This CDR3 has 15 residues. The germline gives CDR1 SGHRS, CDR2 YFSETQ. Here the CDR3 reads CASSPRTGTGNEQFF. CDR3 bases: TGCGCCAGCAGCCCGAGGACAGGGACGGGGAATGAGCAGTTCTTC. The full variable domain, its missing parts supplied by reference TRBV5-1 and TRBJ2-1, is KAGVTQTPRYLIKTRGQQVTLSCSPISGHRSVSWYQQTPGQGLQFLFEYFSETQRNKGNFPGRFSGRQFSNSRSEMNVSTLELGDSALYLCASSPRTGTGNEQFFGPGTRLTVL.

The rearrangement links TRBV29-1 to TRBJ1-2; D remains ambiguous. V was cut by 4 bases and J by 5 bases, with 14 bases left in between. The CDR3 has 13 amino acids. Germline CDR1 SQVTM, CDR2 ANQGSEA. The CDR3 DNA reads TGCAGCGTTGCTCAGGACTTAATTTATGGCTACACCTTC. Amino acid sequence: CSVAQDLIYGYTF.

The V and J genes are TRBV5-6 and TRBJ2-7; D gene uncertain. The CDR3 is 14 residues long. Deletions cut 2 bases from V and 0 bases from J, with 9 bases between. From germline, CDR1 is SGHDT and CDR2 YYEEEE. This CDR3 reads CASSFDSSSYEQYF. The CDR3, as DNA: TGTGCCAGCAGCTTCGATTCTAGCTCCTACGAGCAGTACTTC.

The chain uses TRBV28 and TRBJ1-6; D may be TRBD1 (6 bases). The CDR3 length is 16 residues. The V end lost 3 bases, the J end lost 10 bases, and 19 bases lay between the germline ends. CDR1 is MDHEN and CDR2 is SYDVKM in the germline V gene. The CDR3 reads CASSFSTRGSGSPLHF. DNA for the CDR3: TGTGCCAGCAGTTTCAGCACCAGGGGAAGTGGCTCACCCCTCCACTTT. The whole variable domain, filled in from reference TRBV28 and TRBJ1-6, reads DVKVTQSSRYLVKRTGEKVFLECVQDMDHENMFWYRQDPGLGLRLIYFSYDVKMKEKGDIPEGYSVSREKKERFSLILESASTNQTSMYLCASSFSTRGSGSPLHFGNGTRLTVT.

V gene TRBV28 combines with J gene TRBJ2-3; D unresolved. CDR1 is MDHEN, CDR2 SYDVKM, per germline. Trimming stripped 5 bases from V and 2 bases from J, with 5 bases between. This CDR3 is 12 amino acids long. CDR3 sequence reads: CASSLPTDTQYF. CDR3 DNA: TGTGCCAGCAGTCTCCCCACAGATACGCAGTATTTT.

This clone has just a few counts. This chain connects TRBV5-1 to TRBJ2-1, with D possibly being TRBD2 (5 bases). V shed 0 bases and J shed 7 bases, with 14 bases lying between them. This CDR3 region has 15 residues. CDR1 is SGHRS, CDR2 YFSETQ, per germline. The CDR3 here is CASSLAGKAGNEQFF. Here the CDR3 DNA reads TGCGCCAGCAGCTTGGCCGGGAAAGCCGGGAATGAGCAGTTCTTC.

This clone was observed a handful of times. An end of the junction differs from the germline gene, which may be a read error. The genes are TRBV6-5 and TRBJ1-1, with D unclear. The length of the CDR3 is 14 residues. Germline V gene lookup returns CDR1 MNHEY and CDR2 SVGAGI. The CDR3 DNA sequence: TGTGCCAGCACTTACTCGGCGGGTAACACTGAAGCTTTCTTT. It codes for CASTYSAGNTEAFF.

The V gene is TRBV11-2, the J gene TRBJ2-7; D may be TRBD1 (6 bases). Per the germline V gene, CDR1 is SGHAT and CDR2 is FQNNGV. V was shortened by 5 bases and J by 6 bases, with 17 bases between the two germline ends. This CDR3 region has 14 residues. The chain's CDR3 is CASSDTTGTSEQYF. The CDR3 coding sequence is TGTGCCAGCAGCGATACCACAGGGACATCCGAGCAGTACTTC.

This rearrangement joins TRBV19 to TRBJ2-7, with 8 bases lining up with TRBD2. This CDR3 spans 15 amino acids. Per the germline V gene, CDR1 is LNHDA and CDR2 is SQIVND (reference sequence). The junction had 10 bases not matched to a gene; V was cut back by 6 bases and J by 3 bases. CDR3 DNA: TGTGCCAGTAGAGAGGCGGGGGGCCAGAGCTACGAGCAGTACTTC. It is translated as CASREAGGQSYEQYF.

This clone was detected only once. J is TRBJ2-1 and V is TRBV24-1, with TRBD1 identical over 7 bases. This CDR3 has 16 amino acids. V was clipped by 1 base and J by 8 bases; unmatched bases: 10. Germline V gives CDR1 KGHDR, CDR2 SFDVKD. CDR3 amino acids: CATSDFTQGSSDEQFF. The CDR3 bases are TGTGCCACCAGTGATTTCACACAGGGGAGTAGCGATGAGCAGTTCTTC.

The rearrangement links TRBV5-1 to TRBJ1-5; D might be TRBD1 (5 bases). The germline gives CDR1 SGHRS, CDR2 YFSETQ. Trimming removed 0 bases at V and 2 bases at J, with 12 bases between. The CDR3 length is 16 residues. The CDR3 DNA reads TGCGCCAGCAGCTTGGAACCCAGGGTTGGCAATCAGCCCCAGCATTTT. It specifies CASSLEPRVGNQPQHF.

In DNA, the CDR3 is TGTGCCAGCAGTGAATATCGGGGACATTATTACAATGAGCAGTTCTTC. It translates to CASSEYRGHYYNEQFF. The chain couples TRBV25-1 to TRBJ2-1, with D perhaps matching TRBD1 (6 bases). Germline assignment: CDR1 MGHDK and CDR2 SYGVNS. The V and J ends lost 0 bases and 4 bases respectively, with 13 bases between them. This CDR3 is built from 16 residues.

The chain employs TRBV3-1 (or the pseudogene TRBV3-2) and TRBJ1-6; D not certain. The V end lost 4 bases, the J end lost 8 bases, and 15 bases lay between the germline ends. The CDR3 is 15 residues long. In germline, CDR1 is LGHDT, CDR2 YNNKEL (reference sequence). The chain's CDR3 is CASSPVFGGDSPLHF. The CDR3 DNA sequence: TGTGCCAGCAGCCCCGTGTTTGGCGGGGATTCACCCCTCCACTTT.

CDR3 in amino acids: CASSFGGRNTIYF. The CDR3 DNA reads TGTGCCAGTAGTTTCGGAGGTAGAAACACCATATATTTT. V gene TRBV19 combines with J gene TRBJ1-3; no clear D gene. Germline V CDR1 and CDR2: LNHDA, SQIVND (reference sequence). This CDR3 has 13 residues. V shed 5 bases and J shed 5 bases, with 10 bases lying between them.

The gene calls are TRBV5-6 and TRBJ1-3, with unresolved D. V lost 0 bases and J lost 2, with 15 bases in between. The CDR3 runs 17 residues. Per the germline V gene, CDR1 is SGHDT and CDR2 is YYEEEE. The CDR3: CASSLVPGKNTGNTIYF. CDR3 sequence (DNA): TGTGCCAGCAGCTTGGTTCCGGGAAAAAATACTGGAAACACCATATATTTT.

This chain joins TRBV11-3 and TRBJ2-1, with 13 bases that match TRBD2. Germline CDR1 is SGHNT and CDR2 is YENEEA. The CDR3 has 16 residues. V lost 6 bases to trimming and J lost 9 bases; unmatched junction nucleotides: 11. The CDR3 DNA reads TGTGCCAGCAGACCCACACTAGCGGGAGGGCCCGGTGAGCAGTTCTTC. Its protein is CASRPTLAGGPGEQFF.

The chain combines TRBV5-1 with TRBJ2-1; TRBD1 aligns across 7 bases. Looked up from germline, CDR1 is SGHRS and CDR2 is YFSETQ. J was trimmed by 8 bases and V by 4 bases; bases with no gene match: 6. CDR3 length: 13 amino acids. The CDR3 is CASSDPGGDEQFF. Written as DNA, the CDR3 is TGCGCCAGCAGCGATCCAGGGGGTGATGAGCAGTTCTTC.

In this sample, this clone turned up once. This chain links TRBV5-1 with TRBJ2-5; 7 positions agree with TRBD2. This CDR3 has 16 residues. Germline CDR1 is SGHRS and CDR2 is YFSETQ. The trim removed 0 bases at V and 1 base at J, leaving 6 bases unmatched. In DNA form, the CDR3 reads TGCGCCAGCAGCTTGGCCCTGGGGGGGGTCCAAGAGACCCAGTACTTC. This translates into CASSLALGGVQETQYF.

The chain employs TRBV30 and TRBJ2-1; 9 positions agree with TRBD1. The V gene end was trimmed by 1 base and the J gene end by 5 bases; junction bases not matched to a gene: 3. Per germline, CDR1 GTSNPN and CDR2 SVGIG (reference sequence). The CDR3 spans 14 residues. CDR3 coding DNA: TGTGCCTGGAGTGATGACAGGGGGGACAATGAGCAGTTCTTC. Its protein product is CAWSDDRGDNEQFF. The entire variable domain, with the rest obtained from reference TRBV30 and TRBJ2-1, is as follows: SQTIHQWPATLVQPVGSPLSLECTVEGTSNPNLYWYRQAAGRGLQLLFYSVGIGQISSEVPQNLSASRPQDRQFILSSKKLLLSDSGFYLCAWSDDRGDNEQFFGPGTRLTVL.